This TCR beta chain comes out of a study of T cell responses to AZD1222 COVID-19 vaccine. The germline V gene encodes CDR1 LGHDT and CDR2 YNNKEL (reference sequence). J was trimmed by 0 bases and V by 5 bases; bases with no gene match: 9. This CDR3 spans 17 amino acids. Clones were read by immunoSEQ multiplex PCR, and TCRdb kept only the in-frame ones, dropping some. Of roughly 170,000 clones detected, 94% appear once; the ten largest clones hold around 1.6%. This clone was observed once. The chain has TRBV3-1 (or the pseudogene TRBV3-2) and TRBJ2-2, with TRBD2 matching over 7 bases. The source of this sequence is an adult who received the AZD1222 COVID-19 vaccine. Sequencing was performed on peripheral blood, taken 28 days after the second AZD1222 dose. The CDR3 protein is CASSDKGGQANTGELFF. In DNA, the CDR3 is TGTGCCAGCAGCGACAAGGGAGGGCAGGCGAACACCGGGGAGCTGTTTTTT.